This TCR beta chain emerged from a study of T cells expressing NK-cell markers. The overall study: Investigators obtained TCR beta repertoires from sorted CD3+CD56+NKG2C+, CD3+CD56+NKG2C- and CD3+CD56-NKG2C+ T cells. Serological testing identified seven of the eight sequenced donors as HCMV-seropositive and one as seronegative.

Findings of the study overall: The share of CD8+ T cells held by dominant NKG2C+ clonotypes was about 1.0-7.5% in about 6 donors.

The CDR3 covers 12 residues. In regard to this clonotype: Its antigen is as yet unknown.

5'RACE template switching with UMIs produced the TCR beta cDNA. Reprocessing the 5' RACE reads, TCRdb reports a single entry for every CDR3 protein and omits DNA. The repertoire table contains around 470,000 distinct CDR3 sequences. The TCR was taken from a woman in her forties or fifties in good health. The sequenced sample was blood T cells: a sorted CD56 or NKG2C T cell subset, CD4+ or CD8+ T cells, or bulk PBMC T cells (not recorded which). The genes are TRBV12-3 or TRBV12-4 and TRBJ1-2; TCRdb designates TRBD1, a call that cannot be tested without DNA. This CDR3 reads CASSRTGRGYTF.